The 18 T cell receptor beta chains in this list originate from one sample, sequenced in a study of control samples from healthy donors and cancer patients. Sequencing used immunoSEQ multiplex PCR; TCRdb keeps in-frame clones, though not all of them. The sample consists of 65,000 to 90,000 clones, about 95% of them appearing once. Sequenced: blood. The receptors were sampled from a woman aged 25 to 39 in good health.

This chain connects TRBV29-1 to TRBJ1-1, with a possible D match to TRBD1 (6 bases). This CDR3 has 16 residues. Trimming shortened V by 6 bases and J by 5 bases, and 25 bases separated the two germline ends. Germline loops: CDR1 SQVTM, CDR2 ANQGSEA. In DNA form, the CDR3 reads TGCAGCGTCAAACCATCGGGGGCAGGGGATTATACTGAAGCTTTCTTT. This codes for CSVKPSGAGDYTEAFF.

The chain has TRBV28 and TRBJ1-2, with D unclear. Germline CDR1 is MDHEN and CDR2 is SYDVKM. The CDR3 length is 14 residues. V was pared by 6 bases and J by 4 bases, with 15 bases between. The CDR3 is CASSIGARFYGYTF. In DNA, the CDR3 is TGTGCCAGCAGCATTGGAGCGCGATTCTATGGCTACACCTTC.

The gene calls are TRBV19 and TRBJ1-1; weak D call: TRBD1 (6 bases). V lost 5 bases to trimming and J lost 7 bases, with 14 bases between them. The length of the CDR3 is 13 residues. Germline assignment: CDR1 LNHDA and CDR2 SQIVND (reference sequence). CDR3 nucleotide sequence: TGTGCCAGTAGTCCCGGGGGGGCGAGTGAAGCTTTCTTT. This sequence encodes CASSPGGASEAFF.

The CDR3 coding sequence is TGTGCCAGCAGCTCGCAAGCGGACACTTGGTCAGAGACCCAGTACTTC. It is translated as CASSSQADTWSETQYF. This chain connects TRBV7-9 to TRBJ2-5; D tentatively reads TRBD1 or TRBD2 (5 bases each). V lost 4 bases and J lost 4, with 19 bases in between. Germline V gene data show CDR1 as SEHNR and CDR2 as FQNEAQ (reference sequence). This CDR3 region has 16 residues.

The genes are TRBV21-1 and TRBJ2-7; the table's TRBD1 call for D was not verified on the DNA. TRBV21-1 is listed as a pseudogene. This CDR3 has 17 residues. CDR3 in amino acids: CASSKVAGRPLSYEQYV. CDR3 sequence (DNA): TGTGCCAGCAGCAAAGTCGCAGGGCGTCCTCTCTCCTACGAGCAGTACGTC.

The V and J genes are TRBV7-2 and TRBJ1-2, with D perhaps TRBD1 (5 bases). CDR1 and CDR2 (germline): SGHTA, FQGNSA. The CDR3 consists of 14 residues. V was pared by 2 bases and J by 9 bases, with 16 bases between. The CDR3, as DNA: TGTGCCAGCAGCTTAATGGGCCGGGGGGAGCGCTACACCTTC. Encoded protein: CASSLMGRGERYTF.

V usage is TRBV6-1 and J usage is TRBJ1-1, with TRBD1 matching over 9 bases. This CDR3 has 14 amino acids. Trimming at V came to 5 bases and at J to 1 base, leaving 2 bases not matched to a gene. From germline, CDR1 is MNHNS and CDR2 SASEGT. The CDR3 spells CASSSTGGNTEAFF. The CDR3 nucleotides read TGTGCCAGCAGTTCGACAGGGGGGAACACTGAAGCTTTCTTT.

The chain has TRBV6-5 and TRBJ1-6; the D is unclear. This CDR3 region has 16 residues. Trimming took 2 bases from V and 7 from J, leaving 15 bases between them. Germline CDR1 MNHEY, CDR2 SVGAGI. CDR3 bases: TGTGCCAGCAGTTACACGGTTCTGGGAGGAAATTCACCCCTCCACTTT. This gives the protein CASSYTVLGGNSPLHF.

V is TRBV30 and J is TRBJ1-1; TRBD1 agrees at 7 bases. This CDR3 region has 15 residues. Per the germline V gene, CDR1 is GTSNPN and CDR2 is SVGIG (reference sequence). The junction had 10 bases not matched to a gene; V was cut back by 0 bases and J by 6 bases. The DNA for the CDR3 is TGTGCCTGGAGTGTGAGGACAGGTCACCGGCCTGAAGCTTTCTTT. Amino acids: CAWSVRTGHRPEAFF.

The CDR3, as DNA: TGTGCCAGTAGTATTTGGCGCGACCAGCCCCAGCATTTT. Translating gives CASSIWRDQPQHF. The chain recombines TRBV19 with TRBJ1-5, with D unresolved. The CDR3 runs to 13 residues. Per the germline V gene, CDR1 is LNHDA and CDR2 is SQIVND (reference sequence). Trimming took off 3 bases at V and 7 bases at J, with 10 bases between the two ends.

V usage is TRBV5-6 and J usage is TRBJ1-5; tentatively, D is TRBD1 (5 bases). The length of the CDR3 is 15 residues. The germline V gene encodes CDR1 SGHDT and CDR2 YYEEEE. Trimming removed 0 bases from V and 4 bases from J, with 11 bases in between. This CDR3 is CASSLAGTPNQPQHF. CDR3 bases: TGTGCCAGCAGCTTGGCCGGGACTCCTAATCAGCCCCAGCATTTT.

The J gene is TRBJ1-1, the V gene TRBV7-9; D remains ambiguous. Germline lookup yields CDR1 SEHNR and CDR2 FQNEAQ (reference sequence). This CDR3 region has 11 residues. Trimming took 5 bases from V and 6 from J, leaving 7 bases between them. The CDR3 region has the DNA TGTGCCAGCAGCCCCACCTCTGAAGCTTTCTTT. Its protein is CASSPTSEAFF.

This clone was seen just once. The chain recombines TRBV6-5 with TRBJ1-4, with 7 bases lining up with TRBD1. The V segment lost 8 bases and the J segment 7 bases; nucleotides outside the gene matches: 7. CDR3 length: 13 amino acids. The germline CDR1 and CDR2 sequences are MNHEY and SVGAGI. Here the CDR3 DNA reads TGTGCCAGCGTACGGGACAGAAGTGAAAAACTGTTTTTT. Its translation is CASVRDRSEKLFF.

The V and J genes are TRBV5-1 and TRBJ1-1; D might be TRBD1 (6 bases). The CDR3 is 15 amino acids. The V gene lost 4 bases and the J gene lost 4 bases, with 17 bases spanning the gap. Germline CDR1 reads SGHRS; CDR2 reads YFSETQ. In DNA form, the CDR3 reads TGCGCCAGCAGCACGGGGGTCCAGGGGACCACTGAAGCTTTCTTT. Translating gives CASSTGVQGTTEAFF.

J is TRBJ2-3 and V is TRBV15; no clear D gene. V was pared by 3 bases and J by 6 bases, with 7 bases between. In germline, CDR1 is LNHNV, CDR2 YYDKDF (reference sequence). CDR3 size: 12 residues. CDR3 DNA: TGTGCCACCAGCAGGAAGATTGATACGCAGTATTTT. Protein sequence: CATSRKIDTQYF.

This chain connects TRBV6-5 to TRBJ1-6; perhaps TRBD1 as D (6 bases). Germline CDR1 MNHEY, CDR2 SVGAGI. Trimming took 6 bases from V and 6 from J, leaving 12 bases between them. There are 14 residues in the CDR3. The DNA of the CDR3 is TGTGCCAGCAGACCTACAGGGTCTAATTCACCCCTCCACTTT. Residues: CASRPTGSNSPLHF.

This clone was found a few times. The chain combines TRBV6-5 with TRBJ1-6; no clear D. Germline-derived CDR1 and CDR2 are MNHEY and SVGAGI. The CDR3 totals 14 residues. V lost 2 bases and J 5 bases, leaving 7 bases between the germline ends. For the CDR3, the DNA is TGTGCCAGCAGTTACGACCGGAATAATTCACCCCTCCACTTT. It codes for CASSYDRNNSPLHF.

V is TRBV18 and J is TRBJ1-5, with D perhaps matching TRBD1 (5 bases). V was trimmed by 5 bases and J by 4 bases, leaving 15 bases between them. The germline CDR1 and CDR2 sequences are KGHSH and LQKENI. This CDR3 contains 15 residues. CDR3 region: CASSGGSLKNQPQHF. The CDR3 bases are TGTGCCAGCTCAGGGGGATCCCTGAAAAATCAGCCCCAGCATTTT.